The 20 T cell receptor beta chains in this list originate from one sample, sequenced in a study of radiotherapy plus CTLA-4 blockade in lung cancer. The repertoire was sequenced with immunoSEQ multiplex PCR; TCRdb's copy has only in-frame clones and lacks some. The data contain about 62,000 clones, approximately 75% of them singletons. The sequenced sample was peripheral blood, obtained from a patient treated with radiotherapy plus ipilimumab. These receptors all come from a human donor with non-small cell lung cancer who had a complete response to radiotherapy plus ipilimumab.

The rearrangement links TRBV19 to TRBJ1-4; no clear D. V lost 1 base and J 0 bases, leaving 12 bases between the germline ends. Germline CDR1 reads LNHDA; CDR2 reads SQIVND (reference sequence). This CDR3 is built from 17 residues. This chain's CDR3 is CASSIGHTKATNEKLFF. CDR3 DNA sequence: TGTGCCAGTAGTATAGGACACACGAAAGCAACTAATGAAAAACTGTTTTTT.

This chain links TRBV7-2 with TRBJ2-7; 9 bases match TRBD1. CDR1 is SGHTA, CDR2 FQGNSA, per germline. Trimming removed 7 bases from V and 2 bases from J; junction bases left unmatched: 3. CDR3 size: 13 residues. This CDR3 reads CASTRQGAYEQYF. The CDR3 nucleotides read TGTGCCAGCACAAGACAGGGGGCCTACGAGCAGTACTTC.

As concerns this clone: At one boundary the junction diverges from the germline segment, which might be a read error. This sequence joins TRBV9 and TRBJ2-2; 9 nucleotides line up with TRBD1. The CDR3 loop spans 18 amino acids. CDR1 is SGDLS and CDR2 is YYNGEE in the germline V gene. This CDR3 is CASSVLPGQGANTGEPFF. The CDR3 bases are TGTGCCAGCAGCGTCCTTCCGGGACAGGGCGCGAACACCGGGGAGCCGTTTTTT.

V usage is TRBV9 and J usage is TRBJ2-2; D is undetermined. Between the trimmed V and J ends, which lost 0 bases and 1 base, there was a span of 7 bases. Germline CDR1 SGDLS, CDR2 YYNGEE. The CDR3 loop spans 15 amino acids. The CDR3 spells CASSVEAGNTGELFF. In nucleotides, the CDR3 is TGTGCCAGCAGCGTAGAGGCAGGGAACACCGGGGAGCTGTTTTTT.

The J gene is TRBJ2-2, the V gene TRBV11-3; 13 bases fit TRBD2. V was pared by 3 bases and J by 4 bases, with 2 bases of the junction left unmatched. The CDR3 length is 16 residues. Per germline, CDR1 SGHNT and CDR2 YENEEA. The CDR3 reads CASSFRLAGGTGELFF. The CDR3 nucleotides are TGTGCCAGCAGCTTCCGACTAGCGGGAGGCACCGGGGAGCTGTTTTTT.

The chain is built from TRBV7-9 and TRBJ2-1; maybe TRBD2 (6 bases). Trimming removed 4 bases at V and 6 bases at J, with 10 bases between. The germline V gene encodes CDR1 SEHNR and CDR2 FQNEAQ (reference sequence). The CDR3 runs 13 residues. CDR3: CASSSRDSNEQFF. The CDR3 DNA sequence: TGTGCCAGCAGCTCCCGGGACTCCAATGAGCAGTTCTTC.

The genes are TRBV30 and TRBJ1-1; tentatively, D is TRBD1 (5 bases). The CDR3 has 13 residues. Trimming shortened V by 0 bases and J by 5 bases, and 10 bases separated the two germline ends. Germline V gives CDR1 GTSNPN, CDR2 SVGIG (reference sequence). The CDR3 is CAWSVGGGTEAFF. CDR3 DNA sequence: TGTGCCTGGAGTGTTGGGGGTGGGACTGAAGCTTTCTTT.

The chain joins TRBV9 to TRBJ1-4, with TRBD1 identical over 7 bases. The germline gives CDR1 SGDLS, CDR2 YYNGEE. This CDR3 has 14 residues. V shed 5 bases and J 1 base; nucleotides not matched to a gene: 2. In DNA, the CDR3 is TGTGCCAGCAGTTCAGGGGGAACTAATGAAAAACTGTTTTTT. Amino acid sequence: CASSSGGTNEKLFF.

In this sample, this clone turned up a few times. V and J are TRBV5-5 and TRBJ1-4, with no clear D. V lost 4 bases to trimming and J lost 4 bases, with 11 bases between them. CDR3 length: 14 residues. Germline V lookup: CDR1 SGHKS, CDR2 YYEKEE (reference sequence). The CDR3, as DNA: TGTGCCAGCAGCCAGGAATGGGGTAATGAAAAACTGTTTTTT. It specifies CASSQEWGNEKLFF.

The chain carries TRBV2 and TRBJ1-1, with D unresolved. V was cut by 4 bases and J by 1 base, with 7 bases left in between. The CDR3 extends over 13 amino acids. Germline V gene sequence: CDR1 SNHLY, CDR2 FYNNEI. Here the CDR3 DNA reads TGTGCCAGCAGTGTTTTGGGGAACACTGAAGCTTTCTTT. It translates to CASSVLGNTEAFF. The variable domain in full, completed from reference TRBV2 and TRBJ1-1, reads EPEVTQTPSHQVTQMGQEVILRCVPISNHLYFYWYRQILGQKVEFLVSFYNNEISEKSEIFDDQFSVERPDGSNFTLKIRSTKLEDSAMYFCASSVLGNTEAFFGQGTRLTVV.

V gene TRBV28 combines with J gene TRBJ1-3, with D perhaps TRBD1 (5 bases). V lost 2 bases to trimming and J lost 6 bases, with 11 bases between them. The CDR3 consists of 14 residues. CDR1 is MDHEN, CDR2 SYDVKM, per germline. CDR3 residues: CASSLGGAANTIYF. The DNA for the CDR3 is TGTGCCAGCAGTTTAGGAGGGGCTGCAAACACCATATATTTT. Full variable domain (outside the CDR3, taken from reference TRBV28 and TRBJ1-3): DVKVTQSSRYLVKRTGEKVFLECVQDMDHENMFWYRQDPGLGLRLIYFSYDVKMKEKGDIPEGYSVSREKKERFSLILESASTNQTSMYLCASSLGGAANTIYFGEGSWLTVV.

The V call is TRBV11-3, the J call TRBJ1-3; 7 bases match TRBD1. CDR1 SGHNT and CDR2 YENEEA come from the germline V gene. CDR3 length equals 16 residues. V dropped 4 bases and J dropped 4; count of bases not matched to a gene: 10. CDR3 bases: TGTGCCAGCAGCTCCCGGGACAGCTCCCTAGGAAACACCATATATTTT. Its protein is CASSSRDSSLGNTIYF.

The table lists this clone with a few counts. The chain combines TRBV10-3 with TRBJ1-2; 12 bases match TRBD1. Germline CDR1 and CDR2: ENHRY and SYGVKD. V lost 6 bases to trimming and J lost 6 bases; unmatched junction nucleotides: 8. The CDR3 loop spans 15 amino acids. CDR3 region: CAIRGAGTGGHGYTF. CDR3 DNA: TGTGCCATCAGGGGGGCTGGGACAGGGGGCCATGGCTACACCTTC.

The chain joins TRBV29-1 to TRBJ2-2; 8 bases fit TRBD1. The CDR3 contains 15 residues. The germline V gene encodes CDR1 SQVTM and CDR2 ANQGSEA. V shed 8 bases and J 5 bases; nucleotides not matched to a gene: 13. As DNA, the CDR3 is TGCAGCTACTCTCGTCCCGGGACAGGAACCGGGGAGCTGTTTTTT. Protein sequence: CSYSRPGTGTGELFF.

The genes are TRBV6-5 and TRBJ1-1; D is perhaps TRBD1 (5 bases). Per the germline V gene, CDR1 is MNHEY and CDR2 is SVGAGI. The CDR3 is made up of 13 amino acids. V was pared by 6 bases and J by 4 bases, with 12 bases between. In DNA, the CDR3 is TGTGCCAGCAGCCTCCGGAGGGGCACTGAAGCTTTCTTT. Its translation is CASSLRRGTEAFF.

The chain recombines TRBV5-1 with TRBJ2-2, with 7 bases matching TRBD1. From germline, CDR1 is SGHRS and CDR2 YFSETQ. The CDR3 has 16 amino acids. Unmatched junction bases numbered 7, after V lost 0 bases and J lost 5 bases. The CDR3 protein is CASSLAGTVTTGELFF. In nucleotides, the CDR3 is TGCGCCAGCAGCTTGGCAGGGACAGTTACTACCGGGGAGCTGTTTTTT.

The rearrangement uses TRBV5-1 and TRBJ1-6; D uncertain. The length of the CDR3 is 14 residues. CDR1 SGHRS and CDR2 YFSETQ come from the germline V gene. V was cut by 5 bases and J by 5 bases, with 11 bases left in between. The CDR3 region is CASRDPEHNSPLHF. CDR3 nucleotide sequence: TGCGCCAGCAGGGATCCGGAGCATAATTCACCCCTCCACTTT.

The chain carries TRBV14 and TRBJ2-7; D is possibly TRBD1 or TRBD2 (6 bases each). This CDR3 comprises 14 residues. Trimming left V 0 bases short and J 9 bases short, with 15 bases between. Germline V gene sequence: CDR1 SGHDN, CDR2 FVKESK. The CDR3 loop reads CASSQDIKEGVQYF. CDR3 DNA: TGTGCCAGCAGCCAAGATATAAAGGAGGGGGTGCAGTACTTC.

This clone occurred a few times. The V and J genes are TRBV5-6 and TRBJ1-1; 12 nucleotides align to TRBD1. Per the germline V gene, CDR1 is SGHDT and CDR2 is YYEEEE. CDR3 length equals 14 residues. With V trimmed by 3 bases and J by 11 bases, 8 bases remained unmatched. Here the CDR3 reads CASSSGTGGAWAFF. The CDR3 DNA sequence: TGTGCCAGCAGCTCCGGGACAGGGGGCGCGTGGGCTTTCTTT. Full variable domain (missing parts from reference TRBV5-6 and TRBJ1-1): DAGVTQSPTHLIKTRGQQVTLRCSPKSGHDTVSWYQQALGQGPQFIFQYYEEEERQRGNFPDRFSGHQFPNYSSELNVNALLLGDSALYLCASSSGTGGAWAFFGQGTRLTVV.

The J gene is TRBJ2-7, the V gene TRBV4-3; D is tentatively TRBD1 or TRBD2 (5 bases each). Germline V gives CDR1 LGHNA, CDR2 YSLEER. V was clipped by 11 bases and J by 1 base, with 24 bases between them. The CDR3 is made up of 16 amino acids. CDR3 in amino acids: CAVDFGLLDSSYEQYV. CDR3 DNA: TGCGCCGTAGACTTCGGACTGTTAGACAGTTCCTACGAGCAGTACGTC.